This T cell receptor (beta chain) was identified during a study of blood T cell repertoires in COVID-19. Looking at the study overall: T cells, B-cell-depleted T cells, or PBMCs provided the cDNA or gDNA that served as material.

Per the original methods: Cell counts per sample came from amplifying reference gene primers. Sequenced by immunoSEQ multiplex PCR; TCRdb stores in-frame clones only, minus some. D and trimming were read from the DNA, whereas the V and J calls and clone size are those reported in that table. Among 100,000 to 150,000 clones listed, less than 90% were seen once. The length of the CDR3 is 12 residues. Trimming stripped 4 bases from V and 4 bases from J, with 8 bases between. Germline V lookup: CDR1 SGHAT, CDR2 FQNNGV. Sequenced material: peripheral blood. The sequence derives from a man older than 75 with active or convalescent COVID-19. V is TRBV11-2 and J is TRBJ2-7, with D unresolved. CDR3 nucleotide sequence: TGTGCCAGCAGCTCAGCAGGTTACGAGCAGTACTTC. It encodes CASSSAGYEQYF.